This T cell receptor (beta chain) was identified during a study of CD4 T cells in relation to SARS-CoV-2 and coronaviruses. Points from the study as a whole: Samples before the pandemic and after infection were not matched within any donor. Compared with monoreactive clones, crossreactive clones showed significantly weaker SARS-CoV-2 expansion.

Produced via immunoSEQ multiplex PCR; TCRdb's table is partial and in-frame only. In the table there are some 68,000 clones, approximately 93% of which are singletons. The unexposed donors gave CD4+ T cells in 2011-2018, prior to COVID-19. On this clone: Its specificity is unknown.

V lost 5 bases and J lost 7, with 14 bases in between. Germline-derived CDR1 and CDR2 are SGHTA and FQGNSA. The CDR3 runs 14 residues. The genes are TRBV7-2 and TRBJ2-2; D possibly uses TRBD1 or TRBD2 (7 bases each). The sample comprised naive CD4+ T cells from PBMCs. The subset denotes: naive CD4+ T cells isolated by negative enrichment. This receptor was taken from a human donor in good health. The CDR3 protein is CASSPQGGFGELFF. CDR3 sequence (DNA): TGTGCCAGCAGCCCCCAGGGGGGGTTCGGGGAGCTGTTTTTT.